This is a list of T cell receptor beta chains from one sample in a study of OX40 agonist ivuxolimab in advanced cancers. Repertoires were generated with immunoSEQ multiplex PCR, while TCRdb's copy carries only in-frame clones and drops some. The table lists about 47,000 clones, 80% to 90% of them singletons. Sequenced material: CD4+ or CD8+ T cells sorted from blood, taken in a trial of the OX40 agonist ivuxolimab. The receptor set was obtained from an adult with an advanced solid tumor such as melanoma, head and neck, liver or kidney cancer. The CDR3 runs from the conserved cysteine through the conserved F or W. Each record gives: J gene, D gene, V gene, clone size, CDR3 DNA, CDR3 protein. D genes are given only for firm matches. Expanded clones get a size class; other rows say once, few or many, or leave the size out.

TRBJ1-2 . TRBV16 . TGTGCCAGCAGCCAAGCGATTGTGCCCGCTCCGGGTCCTCTTGGCTACACCTTC CASSQAIVPAPGPLGYTF
TRBJ2-7 TRBD1 TRBV9 . TGTGCCAGCAGCGTAGAAGGGACAGGACTTTACGAGCAGTACTTC CASSVEGTGLYEQYF
TRBJ1-3 . TRBV7-8 . TGTGCCAGCAGCTTACAGCCGCAGGACCCTGGAAACACCATATATTTT CASSLQPQDPGNTIYF
TRBJ2-2 TRBD1 TRBV9 . TGTGCCAGCAGCGTCGGGACAGCGAACACCGGGGAGCTGTTTTTT CASSVGTANTGELFF
TRBJ2-7 TRBD1 TRBV28 . TGTGCCAGCACCTCAACAGGGGATGGGTACGAGCAGTACTTC CASTSTGDGYEQYF
TRBJ2-1 . TRBV27 . TGTGCCAGCAGTTTAGCGGGCAATTTCAATGAGCAGTTCTTC CASSLAGNFNEQFF
TRBJ2-3 . TRBV7-3 . TGTGCCAGCAGCTTAATGAGTTTTCCAGATACGCAGTATTTT CASSLMSFPDTQYF
TRBJ2-1 TRBD1 TRBV5-6 . TGTGCCAGCAGCAGGGGACAGGGGTCCTACAATGAGCAGTTCTTC CASSRGQGSYNEQFF
TRBJ2-6 . TRBV7-3 . TGTGCCAGCGCATCTTCTGGGGCCAACGTCCTGACTTTC CASASSGANVLTF
TRBJ2-1 TRBD2 TRBV27 . TGTGCCTCCCACCCGGGACTAGACAATGAGCAGTTCTTC CASHPGLDNEQFF
TRBJ2-1 TRBD1 TRBV27 . TGTGCCAGCAGTTTAGGGTCGGGACAGGGTTACAATGAGCAGTTCTTC CASSLGSGQGYNEQFF
TRBJ2-2 . TRBV5-1 once TGCGCCAGCAGCTTGGACGCGACCCACACCGGGGAGCTGTTTTTT CASSLDATHTGELFF
TRBJ2-1 . TRBV5-4 few TGTGCCAGCAGCTTGGAGGTAGCCCCGTCCGGGGAGCAGTTCTTC CASSLEVAPSGEQFF
TRBJ1-3 . TRBV27 . TGTGCCAGCAGTACAGGTTCTGGAAACACCATATATTTT CASSTGSGNTIYF
TRBJ1-6 . TRBV27 . TGTGCCAGCAGTATAAATAATTCACCCCTCCACTTT CASSINNSPLHF
TRBJ2-4 . TRBV1 . TGCACCAGCAGCCATAGGGCTCCTCCCGAAAACATTCAGTACTTC CTSSHRAPPENIQYF
TRBJ2-7 TRBD1 TRBV7-3 . TGTGCCAGCAGCCCGACAGGGGGCTGGGACGAGCAGTACTTC CASSPTGGWDEQYF
TRBJ1-1 . TRBV5-1 many TGCGCCAGCAGCTTGGGCGGGGGGTACACTGAAGCTTTCTTT CASSLGGGYTEAFF
TRBJ2-7 . TRBV5-1 . TGCGCCAGCAGCCCCGCTCCCTCAGGGAGTTTCTACGAGCAGTACTTC CASSPAPSGSFYEQYF
TRBJ2-5 . TRBV7-9 . TGTGCCAGCAGCTCCAGCACGGGCATCCAAGAGACCCAGTACTTC CASSSSTGIQETQYF
TRBJ2-7 TRBD1 TRBV27 . TGTGCCAGCAGTTTGCAACGGCAGGGGGCGTATGAGCAGTACTTC CASSLQRQGAYEQYF
TRBJ2-2 TRBD1 TRBV7-6 . TGTGCCAGCAGCTTAGGGACAGGGGCGGGAAACACCGGGGAGCTGTTTTTT CASSLGTGAGNTGELFF
TRBJ2-7 . TRBV6-1 . TGTGCCAGCAGTTCTCCCCCTGAGGACGAGCAGTACTTC CASSSPPEDEQYF
TRBJ1-1 TRBD1 TRBV2 . TGTGCCAGTCAGGACAGGGTGAACACTGAAGCTTTCTTT CASQDRVNTEAFF
TRBJ2-4 . TRBV4-1 . TGCGCCAGCAGCCAAGAGGAGGTGAGATCACTCGGCAAAAACATTCAGTACTTC CASSQEEVRSLGKNIQYF
TRBJ2-7 . TRBV15 . TGTGCCACCAGCACCCCCCCAGGGAGCTCCTACGAGCAGTACTTC CATSTPPGSSYEQYF
TRBJ2-2 TRBD1 TRBV7-8 . TGTGCCAGCAGCCCAGACCCCGGGACAGCCGGCACCGGGGAGCTGTTTTTT CASSPDPGTAGTGELFF
TRBJ2-3 . TRBV13 few TGTGCCAGCAGCCCCGATTTAGAGGACAAGGGTACGCAGTATTTT CASSPDLEDKGTQYF
TRBJ2-3 . TRBV6-1 . TGTGCCAGCAGTGGGACCTATCTAGCTAGCACAGATACGCAGTATTTT CASSGTYLASTDTQYF
TRBJ2-3 . TRBV1 . TGCACGACCCAGCGGGACCGGGACACAGATACGCAGTATTTT CTTQRDRDTDTQYF
TRBJ2-3 TRBD1 TRBV7-9 . TGTGCCAGCAGCCCACTACGGGACAGGGTTAGAGATACGCAGTATTTT CASSPLRDRVRDTQYF
TRBJ2-3 . TRBV7-9 . TGTGCCAGCAGCTTAGTAGGGGGACGGTATACGCAGTATTTT CASSLVGGRYTQYF
TRBJ2-7 . TRBV27 . TGTGCCAGCAGTCCAACTGGAGGGTCCTACGAGCAGTACTTC CASSPTGGSYEQYF
TRBJ2-1 TRBD2 TRBV19 . TGTGCCAGTAGCGGGACTAGCGGGGGGGGTCCTGTAGAGCAGTTCTTC CASSGTSGGGPVEQFF
TRBJ1-2 . TRBV6-5 few TGTGCCAGCAGTTACTCGATTTTAGGCAGAGCTGATGGCTACACCTTC CASSYSILGRADGYTF
TRBJ2-7 TRBD2 TRBV7-9 . TGTGCCAGCAGACTAGCGGGGCCCACCTACGAGCAGTACTTC CASRLAGPTYEQYF